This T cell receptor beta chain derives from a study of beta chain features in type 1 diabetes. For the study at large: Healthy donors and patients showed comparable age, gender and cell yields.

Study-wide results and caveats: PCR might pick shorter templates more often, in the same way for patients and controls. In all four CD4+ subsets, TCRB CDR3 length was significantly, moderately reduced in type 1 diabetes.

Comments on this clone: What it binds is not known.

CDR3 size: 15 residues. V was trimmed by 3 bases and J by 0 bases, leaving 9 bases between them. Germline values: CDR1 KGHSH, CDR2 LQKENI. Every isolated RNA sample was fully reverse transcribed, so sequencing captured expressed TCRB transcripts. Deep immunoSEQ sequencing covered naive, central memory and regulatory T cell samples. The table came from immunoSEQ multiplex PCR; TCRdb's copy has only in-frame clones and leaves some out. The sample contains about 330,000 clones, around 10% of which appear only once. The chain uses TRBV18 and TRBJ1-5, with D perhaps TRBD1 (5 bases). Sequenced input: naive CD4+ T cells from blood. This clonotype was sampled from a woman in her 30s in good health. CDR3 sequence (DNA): TGTGCCAGCTCACCGACAGCGTATAGCAATCAGCCCCAGCATTTT. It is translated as CASSPTAYSNQPQHF.